This TCR beta chain was sequenced during a study of blood T cell repertoires in COVID-19. Trimming removed 0 bases at V and 8 bases at J, with 10 bases between. The germline CDR1 and CDR2 sequences are PRHDT and FYEKMQ (reference sequence). The CDR3 length is 13 residues. Data came from immunoSEQ multiplex PCR; TCRdb stores just in-frame clones and leaves some out. The table lists some 40,000 clones, roughly 78% of them singletons. The chain employs TRBV13 and TRBJ1-2, with D perhaps matching TRBD1 (5 bases). Sequencing was done on a sample of peripheral blood. The TCR sequence derives from a man between 70 and 80 years old with acute or convalescent COVID-19. DNA of the CDR3: TGTGCCAGCAGCTTAGGAGGGGCGGAGGGCTACACCTTC. Its translation: CASSLGGAEGYTF.